The rows below give T cell receptor beta chains drawn from one sample of a study of T cells in Graves' hyperthyroidism and ophthalmopathy. Via MiXCR, TCRdb re-called the multiplex PCR reads, giving one row per CDR3 protein. The table has fewer than 850,000 distinct CDR3 sequences, 15% to 20% seen once; the top ten hold about a sixth. What was sequenced was blood. The receptors derive from a man aged 50-60 years with Graves' hyperthyroidism. The conserved cysteine and the conserved F or W are not part of the CDR3 here. Some rows mark clone size as missing; the rest say once, few, many or name a class of expanded clone.

j_gene	abundance	v_gene	CDR3aa
TRBJ2-1	.	TRBV7-2	ASRNKRESYNEQF
TRBJ2-3	many	TRBV20-1	SARPQGDTQY
TRBJ2-1	many	TRBV9	ASRPLGDRENEQF
TRBJ2-1	.	TRBV29-1	SVEAPDRVSYNEQF
TRBJ1-3	few	TRBV28	ASSLVASGGNTIY
TRBJ2-6	.	TRBV11-2	ASSSTLSGANVLT
TRBJ2-5	many	TRBV5-1	ASSRTKEIQETQY
TRBJ2-1	many	TRBV11-2	ASSLLRGDEQF
TRBJ2-1	.	TRBV10-1	ASSESGDNEQF
TRBJ2-3	many	TRBV10-3	AISVGTGGRTDTQY
TRBJ2-3	.	TRBV3-1	ASSQDRLDGDTQY
TRBJ1-5	many	TRBV28	ASSRGWTGTQPQH
TRBJ2-7	many	TRBV2	ASSEGGQGHEQY
TRBJ1-5	.	TRBV7-2	TSSRTSGSNQPQH
TRBJ1-2	.	TRBV13	ASSLGDRANYGYT
TRBJ2-7	many	TRBV27	ASRGTGAEAYEQY